One sample yielded the 7 T cell receptor beta chains listed below, sequenced in a study of technical replicates of blood from a handful of donors. Clones were sequenced by immunoSEQ multiplex PCR, and TCRdb holds only the in-frame ones, with some missing. This sample yields roughly 87,000 clones, of which roughly 94% are seen a single time; about 0.22% belongs to the top ten. Sequencing used T cells isolated from PBMCs. The receptors were gathered from a human donor in good health.

The chain recombines TRBV5-1 with TRBJ1-3, with D possibly being TRBD1 (5 bases). Trimming took off 4 bases at V and 0 bases at J, with 11 bases between the two ends. There are 15 residues in the CDR3. Germline CDR1 SGHRS, CDR2 YFSETQ. CDR3 nucleotides: TGCGCCAGCAGCCAGACAGACTTCTCTGGAAACACCATATATTTT. This encodes CASSQTDFSGNTIYF.

The V gene is TRBV21-1, the J gene TRBJ2-1; the D call TRBD2 from the table was never checked on the DNA. TRBV21-1 is listed as a pseudogene. CDR3 length: 15 amino acids. In DNA form, the CDR3 reads TGTGCCAGCAGCATGCGGGGGCTCTCCTACAATGAGCAGTTCTTC. Encoded protein: CASSMRGLSYNEQFF.

This chain links TRBV4-1 with TRBJ2-7; 7 positions match TRBD1. Trimming at V came to 4 bases and at J to 0 bases, leaving 6 bases not matched to a gene. This CDR3 is built from 15 residues. Germline V gene sequence: CDR1 MGHRA, CDR2 YSYEKL. The CDR3 DNA reads TGCGCCAGCAGCCTCCGTGAGGGGGCCTCCTACGAGCAGTACTTC. Translated: CASSLREGASYEQYF.

V gene TRBV5-1 combines with J gene TRBJ2-7; 7 bases match TRBD2. The trim removed 5 bases at V and 1 base at J, leaving 6 bases unmatched. The CDR3 runs 14 residues. Germline lookup yields CDR1 SGHRS and CDR2 YFSETQ. The CDR3 DNA sequence: TGCGCCAGCAGATCGGGGGGACCGTCCTACGAGCAGTACTTC. It encodes CASRSGGPSYEQYF.

This chain joins TRBV7-9 and TRBJ2-7; D is possibly TRBD1 (6 bases). The CDR3 is made up of 14 amino acids. V lost 2 bases and J 4 bases, leaving 12 bases between the germline ends. Germline V gives CDR1 SEHNR, CDR2 FQNEAQ (reference sequence). As DNA, the CDR3 is TGTGCCAGCAGCTTAAGTCAGGGGAATTACGAGCAGTACTTC. It specifies CASSLSQGNYEQYF.

This clone was detected a few times. The gene calls are TRBV9 and TRBJ2-2, with 8 bases identical to TRBD2. J was trimmed by 1 base and V by 4 bases; bases with no gene match: 3. The CDR3 is 15 residues long. Germline V lookup: CDR1 SGDLS, CDR2 YYNGEE. This chain's CDR3 is CASSRTSGNTGELFF. The DNA of the CDR3 is TGTGCCAGCAGCCGTACTAGCGGGAACACCGGGGAGCTGTTTTTT. Full variable domain (outside the CDR3, taken from reference TRBV9 and TRBJ2-2): DSGVTQTPKHLITATGQRVTLRCSPRSGDLSVYWYQQSLDQGLQFLIQYYNGEERAKGNILERFSAQQFPDLHSELNLSSLELGDSALYFCASSRTSGNTGELFFGEGSRLTVL.

This rearrangement joins TRBV7-8 to TRBJ1-2, with D possibly matching TRBD1 (6 bases). The CDR3 consists of 17 residues. Germline CDR1 reads SGHVS; CDR2 reads FQNEAQ. V was clipped by 1 base and J by 8 bases, with 23 bases between them. The CDR3 DNA follows: TGTGCCAGCAGCTTAGGGGGTGGGGGCGATCTCATGCGAGGCTACACCTTC. Protein product: CASSLGGGGDLMRGYTF.